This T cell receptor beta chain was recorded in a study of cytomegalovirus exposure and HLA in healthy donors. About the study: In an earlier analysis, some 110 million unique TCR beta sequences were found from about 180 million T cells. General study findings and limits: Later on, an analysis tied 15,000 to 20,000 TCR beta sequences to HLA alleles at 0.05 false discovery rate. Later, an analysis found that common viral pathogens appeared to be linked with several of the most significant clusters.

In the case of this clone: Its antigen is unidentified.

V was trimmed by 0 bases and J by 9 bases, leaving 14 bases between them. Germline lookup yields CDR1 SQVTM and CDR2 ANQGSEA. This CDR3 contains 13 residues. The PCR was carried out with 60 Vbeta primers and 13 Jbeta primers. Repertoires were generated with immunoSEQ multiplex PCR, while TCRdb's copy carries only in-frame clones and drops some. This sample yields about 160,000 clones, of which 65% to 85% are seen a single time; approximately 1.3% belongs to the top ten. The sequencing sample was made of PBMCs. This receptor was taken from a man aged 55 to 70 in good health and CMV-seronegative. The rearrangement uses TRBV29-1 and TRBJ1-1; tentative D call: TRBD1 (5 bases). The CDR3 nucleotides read TGCAGCGTTGAAGATCTTGGGGGGATGCAAGCTTTCTTT. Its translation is CSVEDLGGMQAFF.